This record concerns one T cell receptor beta chain sequence. Its antigen is as yet unknown. With 4 bases removed from V and 0 bases from J, the gap between germline ends came to 9 bases. The CDR3 sequence is 15 residues long. Germline loops: CDR1 MNHNS, CDR2 SASEGT. This sample was taken from a study of shared clonotypes between healthy human individuals. At deep level, the assay was performed. Original data processing: Sequence data from immunoSEQ were junction-only and lacked quality scores; consequently, filtering differed. Measured with immunoSEQ multiplex PCR; TCRdb has only the in-frame clones, and not every one. The V and J calls and the clone size are those of that table, but D and trimming were determined from the DNA. The data hold roughly 1,500,000 clones, with 95% to 99% observed a single time. Study observations and caveats: It was the non-shared clonotypes that had lower generation probabilities than clonotypes shared by all four donors.

The rearrangement joins TRBV6-1 to TRBJ2-2; D may be TRBD2 (6 bases). The receptor comes from a man aged 25 to 40 in good health. The specimen sequenced was naive CD4+ T cells sorted from blood. Sample subset: CD45RA+ positively selected. The CDR3 DNA sequence: TGTGCCAGCAGTGTTGGCGGGGCGAACACCGGGGAGCTGTTTTTT. This gives the protein CASSVGGANTGELFF.